The sequence of this TCR beta chain was determined in a study of cytomegalovirus exposure and HLA in healthy donors. Points from the study as a whole: Later on, a genetic analysis was performed. It linked a missense variant in DCLRE1C with V- and J-gene trimming of TCR beta. The likely origin of a cluster of highly shared sequence variants was a sequencing artifact.

Germline CDR1 reads GTSNPN; CDR2 reads SVGIG (reference sequence). The J segment lost 6 bases and the V segment lost 0 bases, leaving 2 bases of the junction unmatched. CDR3 length: 15 residues. Note on this clone: The antigen is not known.

PCR used 60 Vbeta primers and 13 Jbeta primers. Study processing details: Among the unique TCR beta chains that a later analysis counted, about 84 million in all, 9.5 million to 11 million were shared. TCRdb's table, derived via immunoSEQ multiplex PCR, lists solely in-frame clones and lacks some. V, J and clone size derive from that table, while D and trimming were established from the DNA sequence. This table has about 160,000 clones, approximately 80% appearing once. The V call is TRBV30, the J call TRBJ2-2; 12 bases are shared with TRBD2. The sequenced material came from PBMCs. The sequence came from a man aged 50 to 60 in good health and CMV-seropositive. In DNA, the CDR3 is TGTGCCTGGAGTGTACTAGCGGGAGGCTCCGGGGAGCTGTTTTTT. Amino acids: CAWSVLAGGSGELFF.